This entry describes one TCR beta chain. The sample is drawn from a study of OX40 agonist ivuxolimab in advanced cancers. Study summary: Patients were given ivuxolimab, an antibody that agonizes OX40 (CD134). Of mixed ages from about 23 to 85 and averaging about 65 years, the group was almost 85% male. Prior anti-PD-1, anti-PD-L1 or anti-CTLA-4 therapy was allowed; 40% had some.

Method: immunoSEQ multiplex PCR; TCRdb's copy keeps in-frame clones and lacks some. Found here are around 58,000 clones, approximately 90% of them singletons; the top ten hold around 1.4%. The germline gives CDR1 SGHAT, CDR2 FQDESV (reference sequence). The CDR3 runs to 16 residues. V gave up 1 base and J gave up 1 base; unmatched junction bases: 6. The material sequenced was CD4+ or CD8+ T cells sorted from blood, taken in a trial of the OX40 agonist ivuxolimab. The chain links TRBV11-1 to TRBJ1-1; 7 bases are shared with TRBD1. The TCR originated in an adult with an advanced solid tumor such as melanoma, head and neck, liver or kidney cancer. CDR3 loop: CASSLGQGNSNTEAFF. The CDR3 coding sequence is TGTGCCAGCAGCTTAGGACAGGGTAACTCGAACACTGAAGCTTTCTTT.